The 9 T cell receptor beta chains reported below all come from one sample, sequenced in a study of shared clonotypes between healthy human individuals (TCRdb year 2020). Libraries were made using the immunoSEQ multiplex PCR assay. The clones in this table, taken by TCRdb from immuneACCESS, are in-frame only. Not every clone is retained; where verified, under half of the shortfall comes from an unresolved V gene, and the cause of the rest is unknown. The sample data list some 2.1 million clones, and about 95% of these were observed just once. The leading ten clones occupy around 1.1% of the sample. For the CD8 naive samples, CD45RO-negative cells were positively selected for CCR7, yielding a CD45RA+CCR7+ population from which TemRA cells were excluded. Input material: naive CD8+ T cells sorted from blood. This specimen's cell subset or site label, per the study, means: CD45RA+CCR7+. The receptors were sampled from a man aged 18 to 35 in good health.

V usage is TRBV7-9 and J usage is TRBJ1-3; a weak D match, TRBD1 (6 bases). V lost 2 bases to trimming and J lost 4 bases, with 9 bases between them. From germline, CDR1 is SEHNR and CDR2 FQNEAQ (reference sequence). The CDR3 runs 14 residues. The CDR3 coding sequence is TGTGCCAGCAGCTTATCTACAGGGGGAAACACCATATATTTT. Protein product: CASSLSTGGNTIYF.

This rearrangement joins TRBV27 to TRBJ2-7; 11 nucleotides line up with TRBD1. V trimming: 2 bases; J trimming: 5 bases; junction bases outside the gene matches: 5. The CDR3 runs 15 residues. Germline V gene lookup returns CDR1 MNHEY and CDR2 SMNVEV (reference sequence). CDR3 DNA: TGTGCCAGCAGTTTACTAACGGACAGGGGGCACGAGCAGTACTTC. Its protein product is CASSLLTDRGHEQYF.

The chain links TRBV30 to TRBJ2-7; TRBD2 agrees at 7 bases. V lost 2 bases and J lost 3; bases outside the gene matches: 7. Germline CDR1 is GTSNPN and CDR2 is SVGIG (reference sequence). The CDR3 consists of 14 residues. The CDR3 DNA reads as TGTGCCTGGAGTATCGTCGGGGACTACTACGAGCAGTACTTC. Amino acids: CAWSIVGDYYEQYF. Looking up the rest from reference TRBV30 and TRBJ2-7 gives the full variable domain: SQTIHQWPATLVQPVGSPLSLECTVEGTSNPNLYWYRQAAGRGLQLLFYSVGIGQISSEVPQNLSASRPQDRQFILSSKKLLLSDSGFYLCAWSIVGDYYEQYFGPGTRLTVT.

The chain combines TRBV7-9 with TRBJ2-3; no clear D. The germline V gene has CDR1 SEHNR and CDR2 FQNEAQ (reference sequence). V dropped 3 bases and J dropped 0 bases, with 10 bases sitting between them. The CDR3 extends over 15 amino acids. The chain's CDR3 is CASSFSMTSTDTQYF. CDR3 coding DNA: TGTGCCAGCAGCTTCTCTATGACTAGCACAGATACGCAGTATTTT.

This chain links TRBV6-5 with TRBJ2-7, with D tentatively TRBD1 or TRBD2 (5 bases each). The CDR3 spans 15 residues. The V end was cut by 1 base, the J end by 0 bases, with 10 bases between. Germline V gene sequence: CDR1 MNHEY, CDR2 SVGAGI. Here the CDR3 reads CASSYLAGSSYEQYF. DNA for the CDR3: TGTGCCAGCAGTTACTTGGCAGGGAGCTCCTACGAGCAGTACTTC.

Written as DNA, the CDR3 is TGTGCCAGCAGCCCTAACTCACAGGGACCGGCCTACAATGAGCAGTTCTTC. Its protein is CASSPNSQGPAYNEQFF. The J gene is TRBJ2-1, the V gene TRBV7-8, with D maybe TRBD1 (6 bases). Germline assignment: CDR1 SGHVS and CDR2 FQNEAQ. The CDR3 loop spans 17 amino acids. The V end was cut by 5 bases, the J end by 2 bases, with 19 bases between.

For the CDR3, the DNA is TGTGCCAGTAGTATATTCGGGACAGGGGATTCACCCCTCCACTTT. Residues: CASSIFGTGDSPLHF. The J gene is TRBJ1-6, the V gene TRBV19; 10 positions agree with TRBD1. V gave up 2 bases and J gave up 8 bases; unmatched junction bases: 3. Per the germline V gene, CDR1 is LNHDA and CDR2 is SQIVND (reference sequence). The length of the CDR3 is 15 residues.

This chain uses TRBV4-3 with TRBJ1-6; D uncertain. This CDR3 contains 17 residues. Germline V gene lookup returns CDR1 LGHNA and CDR2 YSLEER. V shed 0 bases and J shed 9 bases, with 18 bases lying between them. CDR3 DNA sequence: TGCGCCAGCAGCCAAGATGTAGCGGAGGTCAGTGGTTCACCCCTCCACTTT. As protein: CASSQDVAEVSGSPLHF.

V usage is TRBV27 and J usage is TRBJ2-3; D could derive from TRBD1 or TRBD2 (6 bases each). There are 14 residues in the CDR3. The V gene's germline CDR1 is MNHEY and CDR2 SMNVEV (reference sequence). V lost 2 bases and J 4 bases, leaving 10 bases between the germline ends. CDR3 coding DNA: TGTGCCAGCAGTTTAACGGGGGCGGCAGATACGCAGTATTTT. This sequence encodes CASSLTGAADTQYF.